This is a list of T cell receptor beta chains from one sample in a study of T cell responses to AZD1222 COVID-19 vaccine. TCRdb keeps only in-frame clones here, not all; method: immunoSEQ multiplex PCR. The data contain some 150,000 clones, 90% to 95% of them singletons. Sample: peripheral blood, taken 28 days after the second AZD1222 dose. All receptors derive from an adult who received the AZD1222 COVID-19 vaccine. Both conserved end residues are part of each CDR3. D genes are given only for firm matches. Clone size is shown for a subset of rows, as once, few, many or a class of expanded clone.

TRBJ1-4 . TRBV28 . CASSPQTTGVEKLFF TGTGCCAGCAGTCCACAAACGACCGGGGTCGAAAAACTGTTTTTT
TRBJ2-5 . TRBV5-1 . CASSSQETQYF TGCGCCAGCAGCTCGCAAGAGACCCAGTACTTC
TRBJ2-5 . TRBV28 TRBD2 CASSLGASGSRETQYF TGTGCCAGCAGTTTAGGGGCTAGCGGGAGCCGAGAGACCCAGTACTTC
TRBJ1-5 . TRBV28 . CASSPGWGQPQHF TGTGCCAGCAGCCCAGGGTGGGGTCAGCCCCAGCATTTT
TRBJ1-5 . TRBV6-2/TRBV6-3 . CASSSDSYSNQPQHF TGTGCCAGCAGCTCGGACAGTTATAGCAATCAGCCCCAGCATTTT
TRBJ1-2 . TRBV5-1 TRBD1 CASSLEAGGSYGYTF TGCGCCAGCAGCTTGGAGGCAGGGGGCAGCTATGGCTACACCTTC
TRBJ2-3 . TRBV2 . CADRIGPGTDTQYF TGTGCCGACAGGATCGGGCCTGGCACAGATACGCAGTATTTT
TRBJ2-5 . TRBV18 . CASSPFGTAQETQYF TGTGCCAGCTCACCATTCGGGACGGCCCAAGAGACCCAGTACTTC
TRBJ2-3 . TRBV27 . CASSLLDRRDTQYF TGTGCCAGCAGTTTGTTGGACAGACGAGATACGCAGTATTTT
TRBJ1-1 . TRBV5-1 . CASSNGQGLNTEAFF TGCGCCAGCAGCAACGGACAAGGCTTGAACACTGAAGCTTTCTTT
TRBJ2-7 . TRBV29-1 . CSGGGSYEQYF TGCAGCGGGGGCGGGTCCTACGAGCAGTACTTC
TRBJ1-3 . TRBV5-8 TRBD1 CASSLGTGTGNTIYF TGTGCCAGCAGCCTGGGGACAGGGACTGGAAACACCATATATTTT
TRBJ2-7 . TRBV27 . CASSLSRGTYEQYF TGTGCCAGCAGTTTATCTCGGGGGACCTACGAGCAGTACTTC
TRBJ2-2 . TRBV7-9 . CASGTQNTGELFF TGTGCCAGTGGGACACAGAACACCGGGGAGCTGTTTTTT
TRBJ1-1 . TRBV10-2 . CASGFMNTEAFF TGCGCCAGCGGATTTATGAACACTGAAGCTTTCTTT
TRBJ2-7 . TRBV7-9 . CASSPPGSYEQYF TGTGCCAGCAGCCCCCCTGGCTCCTACGAGCAGTACTTC
TRBJ1-1 . TRBV7-2 . CASSATMTGGAFF TGTGCCAGCAGCGCGACTATGACCGGTGGTGCTTTCTTT
TRBJ2-5 once TRBV6-6 . CASSYSPEIQETQYF TGTGCCAGCAGTTACTCCCCCGAGATCCAAGAGACCCAGTACTTC
TRBJ2-2 . TRBV9 TRBD2 CASSVTSGRSGELFF TGTGCCAGCAGCGTAACTAGCGGGAGGTCCGGGGAGCTGTTTTTT
TRBJ1-1 . TRBV9 . CASSVAGGGLTNTEAFF TGTGCCAGCAGCGTAGCTGGGGGGGGCTTGACGAACACTGAAGCTTTCTTT
TRBJ2-3 . TRBV5-4 TRBD2 CASSVSGGGYTDTQYF TGTGCCAGCAGCGTTAGCGGGGGGGGATACACAGATACGCAGTATTTT
TRBJ2-1 . TRBV28 TRBD2 CASSPSGRINEQFF TGTGCCAGCAGTCCTAGCGGGAGGATCAATGAGCAGTTCTTC
TRBJ1-6 once TRBV28 . CASSFHSGNSPLHF TGTGCCAGCAGTTTTCATTCCGGGAATTCACCCCTCCACTTT
TRBJ1-3 . TRBV7-2 . CASSFGGTGNTIYF TGTGCCAGCAGCTTCGGTGGTACTGGAAACACCATATATTTT
TRBJ1-3 . TRBV3-1/TRBV3-2 . CASSQGAGAGNTIYF TGTGCCAGCAGCCAGGGGGCAGGGGCTGGAAACACCATATATTTT
TRBJ1-6 . TRBV11-2 . CASRRSGPSDSPLHF TGTGCCAGCAGGCGTTCAGGGCCGTCGGATTCACCCCTCCACTTT
TRBJ1-3 . TRBV4-1 TRBD1 CASSRTTGGVSGNTIYF TGCGCCAGCAGCCGCACCACAGGGGGCGTCTCTGGAAACACCATATATTTT
TRBJ2-7 . TRBV18 . CASSPAGTYEQYF TGTGCCAGCTCACCAGCGGGAACCTACGAGCAGTACTTC
TRBJ2-6 . TRBV19 . CASSIRDSGANVLTF TGTGCCAGTAGTATCCGGGACTCTGGGGCCAACGTCCTGACTTTC
TRBJ2-3 . TRBV18 TRBD2 CASSPPVFTSDRGDTQYF TGTGCCAGCTCACCACCGGTTTTTACTAGCGATAGGGGAGATACGCAGTATTTT
TRBJ2-2 . TRBV10-3 TRBD1 CAVSIQGDTGELFF TGTGCCGTATCCATCCAGGGGGACACCGGGGAGCTGTTTTTT
TRBJ1-2 . TRBV2 TRBD1 CARLGQNNYGYTF TGTGCCAGGTTGGGACAGAACAACTATGGCTACACCTTC
TRBJ1-5 . TRBV5-6 . CASSLGPAQPQHF TGTGCCAGCAGCTTGGGTCCAGCCCAGCCCCAGCATTTT
TRBJ1-4 . TRBV29-1 TRBD1 CSVCSTGADEKLFF TGCAGCGTTTGTTCGACAGGGGCGGACGAAAAACTGTTTTTT
TRBJ1-1 . TRBV2 TRBD1 CASTEGDRGYTEAFF TGTGCCAGCACCGAGGGGGACAGGGGATACACTGAAGCTTTCTTT
TRBJ1-1 . TRBV15 . CATSLGGENTEAFF TGTGCCACCAGCTTGGGAGGGGAGAACACTGAAGCTTTCTTT
TRBJ1-1 . TRBV12-5 . CASGGGGNTEAFF TGTGCTAGTGGCGGGGGCGGTAACACTGAAGCTTTCTTT
TRBJ2-1 . TRBV20-1 TRBD2 CSASEASGGDYNEQFF TGCAGTGCTAGTGAGGCTAGCGGGGGGGATTACAATGAGCAGTTCTTC
TRBJ1-5 . TRBV6-4 . CASAAEADQPQHF TGTGCCAGCGCAGCCGAGGCGGATCAGCCCCAGCATTTT
TRBJ2-3 . TRBV29-1 . CSGAEQGNTQYF TGCAGCGGCGCCGAGCAGGGAAATACGCAGTATTTT
TRBJ2-1 . TRBV5-7 TRBD1 CASSLIVQGAICNEQFF TGTGCCAGCAGCTTGATTGTGCAGGGGGCTATTTGCAATGAGCAGTTCTTC
TRBJ2-7 . TRBV10-3 . CAISELGEQYF TGTGCCATCAGTGAGCTAGGAGAGCAGTACTTC
TRBJ2-7 . TRBV5-6 TRBD1 CASSRTGREQYF TGTGCCAGCAGCCGGACAGGGAGGGAGCAGTACTTC
TRBJ1-6 . TRBV27 . CASSLRGQNSPLHF TGTGCCAGCAGTTTAAGGGGCCAGAATTCACCCCTCCACTTT
TRBJ2-4 . TRBV5-1 . CASSLTGGPKNIQYF TGCGCCAGCAGCTTGACCGGAGGACCCAAAAACATTCAGTACTTC
TRBJ1-5 . TRBV7-9 . CASRGSDNQPQHF TGTGCCAGCAGGGGGTCTGACAATCAGCCCCAGCATTTT